Below are 31 T cell receptor beta chains sequenced from a single sample in a study of beta chain features in type 1 diabetes. All of the isolated RNA was reverse transcribed, so expressed TCRB transcripts were sequenced. The protocol was immunoSEQ multiplex PCR, while the TCRdb copy is restricted to in-frame clones and leaves out a portion. This table holds about 250,000 clones, 12% to 15% found once. Sequenced input: naive CD4+ T cells from blood. The receptors originated from a woman between 40 and 55 years old in good health.

The chain couples TRBV19 to TRBJ2-7, with 9 bases lining up with TRBD1. Trimming at V came to 4 bases and at J to 2 bases, leaving 6 bases not matched to a gene. The CDR3 is 15 amino acids. CDR1 is LNHDA and CDR2 is SQIVND in the germline V gene (reference sequence). CDR3 DNA sequence: TGTGCCAGTAGTACGGCCGGGACAGGGACCTACGAGCAGTACTTC. The encoded protein is CASSTAGTGTYEQYF.

This clone was picked up a small number of times. The chain couples TRBV6-1 to TRBJ1-2; 8 bases map to TRBD1. The germline V gene encodes CDR1 MNHNS and CDR2 SASEGT. The V segment lost 6 bases and the J segment 3 bases; nucleotides outside the gene matches: 6. The CDR3 spans 14 residues. CDR3 bases: TGTGCCAGCAGAGCGGGGACAGGCTACTATGGCTACACCTTC. This gives the protein CASRAGTGYYGYTF.

The chain employs TRBV14 and TRBJ2-3, with 14 bases aligning to TRBD2. This CDR3 region has 15 residues. V gave up 5 bases and J gave up 6 bases; unmatched junction bases: 4. Germline V CDR1 and CDR2: SGHDN, FVKESK. The CDR3, as DNA: TGTGCCAGCAGCGTTCGACTAGCGGGGGGGGATACGCAGTATTTT. Translation gives CASSVRLAGGDTQYF.

This clone was seen more than once but under ten times. The J gene is TRBJ2-3, the V gene TRBV11-2, with TRBD1 matching over 11 bases. The junction had 2 bases not matched to a gene; V was cut back by 1 base and J by 5 bases. This CDR3 spans 15 amino acids. CDR1 is SGHAT and CDR2 is FQNNGV in the germline V gene. The CDR3 bases are TGTGCCAGCAGCTTAGGGACAGGGGGCCGAGATACGCAGTATTTT. It specifies CASSLGTGGRDTQYF.

V gene TRBV4-3 combines with J gene TRBJ2-1, with a tentative D call TRBD1 (5 bases). V was pared by 4 bases and J by 9 bases, with 7 bases between. Germline values: CDR1 LGHNA, CDR2 YSLEER. This CDR3 region has 11 residues. The CDR3 is CASSLQGEQFF. The CDR3, as DNA: TGCGCCAGCAGCCTCCAGGGTGAGCAGTTCTTC.

The chain has TRBV5-8 and TRBJ2-4; D call uncertain. V was clipped by 2 bases and J by 7 bases, with 7 bases between them. CDR1 and CDR2 from the germline V gene are SGHTS and YDEGEE. The CDR3 contains 12 residues. The CDR3 reads CASSFARNIQYF. The CDR3 DNA is TGTGCCAGCAGCTTCGCGAGGAACATTCAGTACTTC.

This clone was observed a few times. This chain links TRBV14 with TRBJ1-3; D is perhaps TRBD1 (6 bases). Per the germline V gene, CDR1 is SGHDN and CDR2 is FVKESK. The CDR3 extends over 14 amino acids. Trimming shortened V by 0 bases and J by 5 bases, and 8 bases separated the two germline ends. The CDR3 DNA follows: TGTGCCAGCAGCCAAGACAGGGGACGAAACACCATATATTTT. This translates into CASSQDRGRNTIYF.

The rearrangement joins TRBV9 to TRBJ2-1; 7 bases are shared with TRBD2. Germline-derived CDR1 and CDR2 are SGDLS and YYNGEE. The CDR3 has 16 residues. V was clipped by 4 bases and J by 7 bases; unmatched bases: 14. CDR3 sequence reads: CASSRLYRGGGNEQFF. CDR3 nucleotide sequence: TGTGCCAGCAGCCGTCTGTACCGCGGGGGAGGGAATGAGCAGTTCTTC.

The chain uses TRBV7-2 and TRBJ1-2; 9 nucleotides agree with TRBD1. Trimming took 6 bases from V and 4 from J; bases not matched to a gene: 12. The CDR3 has 16 amino acids. CDR1 and CDR2 (germline): SGHTA, FQGNSA. The CDR3 loop is CASRRDRAPLGYGYTF. In DNA form, the CDR3 reads TGTGCCAGCAGACGGGACAGGGCTCCTTTAGGCTATGGCTACACCTTC.

The chain carries TRBV1 and TRBJ2-7; TRBD1 is the table's D call and was not checked against the DNA. TRBV1 is noted as a pseudogene. The CDR3 runs 15 residues. CDR3 coding DNA: TGCACCAGCAGCCAAGAACCAGGGGGCTCCTACGAGCAGTACTTC. Translation: CTSSQEPGGSYEQYF.

V and J are TRBV9 and TRBJ1-3; no clear D gene. Germline CDR1 and CDR2: SGDLS and YYNGEE. Between the trimmed V and J ends, which lost 1 base and 0 bases, there was a span of 11 bases. The CDR3 sequence is 16 residues long. DNA of the CDR3: TGTGCCAGCAGCGTAAGACACCTGAGCTCTGGAAACACCATATATTTT. This codes for CASSVRHLSSGNTIYF.

This clone was counted only a few times. The gene calls are TRBV7-6 and TRBJ1-3, with no clear D. The CDR3 has 17 amino acids. Germline values: CDR1 SGHVS, CDR2 FNYEAQ. Trimming shortened V by 4 bases and J by 1 base, and 17 bases separated the two germline ends. CDR3 DNA sequence: TGTGCCAGCAGCTCCGAGGCTTCTTCACGATCTGGAAACACCATATATTTT. Translating gives CASSSEASSRSGNTIYF.

This sequence joins TRBV25-1 and TRBJ2-4; maybe TRBD2 (7 bases). V was cut by 6 bases and J by 2 bases, with 14 bases left in between. The CDR3 is 15 amino acids. Germline assignment: CDR1 MGHDK and CDR2 SYGVNS. The CDR3 DNA reads TGTGCCAGCAGGGGGGCGGGAGTTCCCAAAAACATTCAGTACTTC. Translating it yields CASRGAGVPKNIQYF.

This chain links TRBV11-2 with TRBJ2-3; 9 nucleotides align to TRBD2. Germline trimming cut 10 bases from V and 6 bases from J; bases unmatched to any gene: 8. There are 13 residues in the CDR3. Germline V gives CDR1 SGHAT, CDR2 FQNNGV. The CDR3 region has the DNA TGTGCCACTGCGGGGGGGCCATCTGATACGCAGTATTTT. It yields the protein CATAGGPSDTQYF.

This clone was found a few times. The chain has TRBV5-1 and TRBJ2-7; TRBD2 matches 8 bases. Germline V gene sequence: CDR1 SGHRS, CDR2 YFSETQ. The CDR3 has 15 amino acids. The junction had 3 bases not matched to a gene; V was cut back by 1 base and J by 0 bases. CDR3 DNA: TGCGCCAGCAGCTTGACTAGCGGCGGCTCCTACGAGCAGTACTTC. Encoded protein: CASSLTSGGSYEQYF.

This clone was counted only a few times. V is TRBV27 and J is TRBJ2-1; TRBD2 matches 8 bases. Germline lookup yields CDR1 MNHEY and CDR2 SMNVEV (reference sequence). V was clipped by 5 bases and J by 4 bases; unmatched bases: 7. This CDR3 is 15 amino acids long. DNA for the CDR3: TGTGCCAGCAGTCGGCGGGGGGTCGGATACAATGAGCAGTTCTTC. This gives the protein CASSRRGVGYNEQFF.

This clone was detected a few times. The CDR3 sequence is CASSEDRLTYEQYF. DNA of the CDR3: TGTGCCAGCAGTGAAGACAGGTTAACCTACGAGCAGTACTTC. The J gene is TRBJ2-7, the V gene TRBV6-1, with a weak D call TRBD1 (5 bases). V was cut by 1 base and J by 2 bases, with 9 bases left in between. The CDR3 is 14 amino acids. The germline V gene has CDR1 MNHNS and CDR2 SASEGT.

The sample holds a few counts of this clone. This rearrangement joins TRBV6-5 to TRBJ1-1; 7 nucleotides align to TRBD1. Germline CDR1 and CDR2: MNHEY and SVGAGI. The ends lost 4 bases at V and 1 base at J; junction bases unmatched: 3. The CDR3 spans 14 residues. In nucleotides, the CDR3 is TGTGCCAGCAGTTTCCGGACAGGGAACACTGAAGCTTTCTTT. Its translation is CASSFRTGNTEAFF.

This chain links TRBV2 with TRBJ1-1; TRBD1 is a possible D gene (6 bases). The CDR3 runs 14 residues. Germline V gene sequence: CDR1 SNHLY, CDR2 FYNNEI. The V and J ends lost 7 bases and 0 bases respectively, with 12 bases between them. DNA of the CDR3: TGTGCCAGCACCTCGACAGGAGTGAACACTGAAGCTTTCTTT. This translates into CASTSTGVNTEAFF.

A few counts support this clone. The chain couples TRBV29-1 to TRBJ1-1, with TRBD1 as a possible D gene (6 bases). Germline V gives CDR1 SQVTM, CDR2 ANQGSEA. V was cut by 2 bases and J by 3 bases, with 10 bases left in between. This CDR3 has 13 residues. CDR3 residues: CSVERTEDTEAFF. The CDR3 nucleotides read TGCAGCGTTGAACGGACAGAGGACACTGAAGCTTTCTTT.

This clone was counted between two and nine times. The chain couples TRBV25-1 to TRBJ2-3; 9 nucleotides align to TRBD2. V dropped 5 bases and J dropped 1; count of bases not matched to a gene: 1. CDR1 and CDR2 (germline): MGHDK, SYGVNS. CDR3 size: 14 residues. CDR3 sequence (DNA): TGTGCCAGCAGTCCTAGCGGGGGCACAGATACGCAGTATTTT. Residues: CASSPSGGTDTQYF.

This clone was counted only a few times. The V call is TRBV7-2, the J call TRBJ2-2; TRBD1 matches 7 bases. The CDR3 loop spans 13 amino acids. Germline V gene lookup returns CDR1 SGHTA and CDR2 FQGNSA. Trimming removed 6 bases from V and 4 bases from J; junction bases left unmatched: 2. The CDR3: CASSTGATGELFF. CDR3 coding DNA: TGTGCCAGCAGTACAGGGGCCACCGGGGAGCTGTTTTTT.

This sequence joins TRBV5-1 and TRBJ2-2, with 9 bases fitting TRBD1. CDR3 length: 16 amino acids. The germline gives CDR1 SGHRS, CDR2 YFSETQ. Unmatched junction bases numbered 8, after V lost 4 bases and J lost 4 bases. CDR3 sequence (DNA): TGCGCCAGCAGCCCGGGGGACAGGGAGATCACCGGGGAGCTGTTTTTT. Translation gives CASSPGDREITGELFF.

The V gene is TRBV5-1, the J gene TRBJ2-3; D call uncertain. The CDR3 totals 13 residues. Between the trimmed V and J ends, which lost 4 bases and 2 bases, there was a span of 8 bases. Germline V lookup: CDR1 SGHRS, CDR2 YFSETQ. The CDR3 loop is CASSPGVTDTQYF. The CDR3 DNA reads TGCGCCAGCAGCCCGGGTGTCACAGATACGCAGTATTTT.

This clone was observed a handful of times. J is TRBJ1-2 and V is TRBV2, with 8 bases aligning to TRBD1. The CDR3 length is 15 residues. V trimming: 4 bases; J trimming: 8 bases; junction bases outside the gene matches: 12. Germline V gene lookup returns CDR1 SNHLY and CDR2 FYNNEI. The CDR3 DNA sequence: TGTGCCAGCAGTGCGAACAGGGGGTCCTTGTGGGGCTACACCTTC. Residues: CASSANRGSLWGYTF.

The rearrangement joins TRBV6-1 to TRBJ1-4; weak D call: TRBD1 (6 bases). The V and J ends lost 3 bases and 3 bases respectively, with 11 bases between them. Germline CDR1 is MNHNS and CDR2 is SASEGT. The CDR3 is 15 residues long. CDR3: CASSEDRPANEKLFF. CDR3 DNA: TGTGCCAGCAGTGAGGACAGACCGGCTAATGAAAAACTGTTTTTT.

This clone was counted a few times. The rearrangement uses TRBV4-2 and TRBJ2-2; TRBD2 aligns across 8 bases. The CDR3 is made up of 16 amino acids. J was trimmed by 1 base and V by 2 bases; bases with no gene match: 3. Germline CDR1 is LGHNA and CDR2 is YNFKEQ. The CDR3 DNA reads as TGTGCCAGCAGCCAATATACTAGCGGGAACACCGGGGAGCTGTTTTTT. It codes for CASSQYTSGNTGELFF.

This clone was detected only a few times. The chain employs TRBV27 and TRBJ2-5; 12 nucleotides align to TRBD2. The germline gives CDR1 MNHEY, CDR2 SMNVEV (reference sequence). This CDR3 is 16 amino acids long. The junction had 9 bases not matched to a gene; V was cut back by 5 bases and J by 5 bases. CDR3 nucleotide sequence: TGTGCCAGCAGTCCTCAGACTAGCGGGGGCAGGGAGACCCAGTACTTC. Residues: CASSPQTSGGRETQYF.

V and J are TRBV15 and TRBJ2-7; unclear D gene. Trimming pared 5 bases from V and 5 bases from J, leaving 19 bases between. Germline V gene lookup returns CDR1 LNHNV and CDR2 YYDKDF (reference sequence). CDR3 length: 15 residues. The CDR3 loop reads CATSPRGTVRDEQYF. The CDR3 coding sequence is TGTGCCACCAGCCCCAGAGGCACCGTCAGAGACGAGCAGTACTTC.

The table lists this clone with a few counts. This chain uses TRBV19 with TRBJ1-2, with 7 bases identical to TRBD1. The CDR3 length is 16 residues. The junction had 16 bases not matched to a gene; V was cut back by 4 bases and J by 8 bases. Germline CDR1 reads LNHDA; CDR2 reads SQIVND (reference sequence). CDR3 DNA: TGTGCCAGTAGTACTCAATTCCCTACAGGGGCAAACGGCTACACCTTC. This gives the protein CASSTQFPTGANGYTF.

This chain joins TRBV27 and TRBJ2-7; perhaps TRBD1 as D (5 bases). The CDR3 runs to 15 residues. The germline V and J ends were trimmed by 2 bases and 1 base, with 12 bases remaining between them. Germline loops: CDR1 MNHEY, CDR2 SMNVEV (reference sequence). The CDR3 protein is CASSLEAGRSYEQYF. DNA of the CDR3: TGTGCCAGCAGTTTAGAGGCAGGGCGATCCTACGAGCAGTACTTC.